Listed here are 20 T cell receptor beta chains from one sample, sequenced in a study of cytomegalovirus exposure and HLA in healthy donors (dated by TCRdb to about 2017). To prepare the library, the immunoSEQ multiplex PCR assay was applied. TCRdb's version of the immuneACCESS table is confined to in-frame rearrangements and falls short of the full clone set. An unresolved V gene accounts for under half of the shortfall where checked; the remainder is of unknown origin. Recorded for this sample are about 170,000 clones; roughly 90% of them occurred a single time. 2% to 2.5% of the sample goes to the ten largest clones. The sequencing input was PBMCs. Receptors were obtained from a woman under 30 in good health and CMV-seronegative.

The J gene is TRBJ1-1, the V gene TRBV29-1; D gene ambiguous. The V and J ends lost 4 bases and 0 bases respectively, with 12 bases between them. Germline V gene data show CDR1 as SQVTM and CDR2 as ANQGSEA. This CDR3 has 14 residues. The CDR3 DNA follows: TGCAGCGTTGGAGCAGAACTAATGAACACTGAAGCTTTCTTT. Its protein product is CSVGAELMNTEAFF.

The V call is TRBV7-2, the J call TRBJ1-2, with D tentatively TRBD1 (6 bases). CDR3 size: 14 residues. Trimming removed 0 bases at V and 5 bases at J, with 10 bases between. The germline V gene has CDR1 SGHTA and CDR2 FQGNSA. CDR3 sequence: CASSLAGAGYGYTF. The CDR3 nucleotides are TGTGCCAGCAGCTTAGCGGGGGCAGGGTATGGCTACACCTTC.

The gene calls are TRBV2 and TRBJ1-5, with a possible D match to TRBD1 (6 bases). The CDR3 runs to 16 residues. The V end lost 1 base, the J end lost 1 base, and 11 bases lay between the germline ends. The germline gives CDR1 SNHLY, CDR2 FYNNEI. CDR3 sequence: CASSEGRGGSNQPQHF. CDR3 bases: TGTGCCAGCAGTGAAGGCAGGGGAGGGAGCAATCAGCCCCAGCATTTT.

This chain connects TRBV5-5 to TRBJ2-7, with unresolved D. Germline V gene lookup returns CDR1 SGHKS and CDR2 YYEKEE (reference sequence). There are 14 residues in the CDR3. Trimming removed 3 bases from V and 0 bases from J, with 10 bases in between. The CDR3 loop reads CASSSPKSSYEQYF. The CDR3 DNA reads as TGTGCCAGCAGCTCCCCCAAGAGCTCCTACGAGCAGTACTTC.

This chain uses TRBV5-1 with TRBJ2-1, with 7 bases matching TRBD2. The V segment lost 0 bases and the J segment 8 bases; nucleotides outside the gene matches: 5. CDR1 SGHRS and CDR2 YFSETQ come from the germline V gene. The CDR3 spans 14 residues. The CDR3 reads CASSLGLANHEQFF. The CDR3 DNA is TGCGCCAGCAGCTTGGGACTAGCAAACCATGAGCAGTTCTTC.

V and J are TRBV9 and TRBJ2-1; weak D call: TRBD2 (5 bases). Germline V CDR1 and CDR2: SGDLS, YYNGEE. The V gene lost 0 bases and the J gene lost 8 bases, with 15 bases spanning the gap. CDR3 size: 15 residues. CDR3 protein: CASSVETRWLDEQFF. CDR3 in DNA: TGTGCCAGCAGCGTAGAAACTAGGTGGTTGGATGAGCAGTTCTTC.

V and J are TRBV18 and TRBJ1-3; 7 bases match TRBD1. CDR1 and CDR2 from the germline V gene are KGHSH and LQKENI. CDR3 length equals 15 residues. The V segment lost 4 bases and the J segment 8 bases; nucleotides outside the gene matches: 11. Here the CDR3 DNA reads TGTGCCAGCTCACGCGTGGGGGACCAGGGGGACACCATATATTTT. It specifies CASSRVGDQGDTIYF.

This chain joins TRBV27 and TRBJ1-2; 9 bases are a match to TRBD1. CDR1 is MNHEY, CDR2 SMNVEV, per germline (reference sequence). J gave up 11 bases and V 7 bases, and 8 bases lay outside the gene matches. CDR3 length: 12 amino acids. This chain's CDR3 is CASKTGGIKYTF. DNA for the CDR3: TGTGCCAGCAAGACAGGGGGTATAAAGTACACCTTC.

The chain joins TRBV7-2 to TRBJ1-4; D not certain. Germline loops: CDR1 SGHTA, CDR2 FQGNSA. Trimming shortened V by 6 bases and J by 10 bases, and 12 bases separated the two germline ends. This CDR3 contains 12 residues. CDR3 in DNA: TGTGCCAGCAGTCGTCAGGCGGGAAAACTGTTTTTT. Its protein is CASSRQAGKLFF.

This chain links TRBV5-8 with TRBJ1-1; tentatively, D is TRBD1 (5 bases). The CDR3 is made up of 14 amino acids. CDR1 and CDR2 from the germline V gene are SGHTS and YDEGEE. Trimming stripped 2 bases from V and 4 bases from J, with 12 bases between. The CDR3 region has the DNA TGTGCCAGCAGCTTCGGGGGAAGTAGCACTGAAGCTTTCTTT. It translates to CASSFGGSSTEAFF. The whole variable domain, filled in from reference TRBV5-8 and TRBJ1-1, reads EAGVTQSPTHLIKTRGQQATLRCSPISGHTSVYWYQQALGLGLQFLLWYDEGEERNRGNFPPRFSGRQFPNYSSELNVNALELEDSALYLCASSFGGSSTEAFFGQGTRLTVV.

As DNA, the CDR3 is TGCAGCGTGACAGGAGCTCTGAACACTGAAGCTTTCTTT. It yields the protein CSVTGALNTEAFF. This chain connects TRBV29-1 to TRBJ1-1; D possibly corresponds to TRBD1 (6 bases). There are 13 residues in the CDR3. Germline CDR1 SQVTM, CDR2 ANQGSEA. Trimming took off 6 bases at V and 0 bases at J, with 11 bases between the two ends.

This clone was counted at least ten times. The sample has other DNA sequences that encode this CDR3 too. V is TRBV6-4 and J is TRBJ2-1, with a weak D call TRBD2 (5 bases). V lost 5 bases and J 2 bases, leaving 7 bases between the germline ends. Germline CDR1 reads MRHNA; CDR2 reads SNTAGT. The CDR3 runs 13 residues. The CDR3: CASSPGAYNEQFF. In nucleotides, the CDR3 is TGTGCCAGCAGTCCCGGGGCCTACAATGAGCAGTTCTTC.

The chain carries TRBV18 and TRBJ1-5; 7 bases are shared with TRBD1. CDR1 and CDR2 from the germline V gene are KGHSH and LQKENI. Trimming cost V 5 bases and J 6 bases; bases outside gene matches: 7. This CDR3 spans 14 amino acids. The CDR3 here is CASSSQDRTQPQHF. The CDR3, as DNA: TGTGCCAGCTCATCACAGGACAGGACTCAGCCCCAGCATTTT.

The V gene is TRBV10-2, the J gene TRBJ2-3, with 8 bases matching TRBD1. Per germline, CDR1 WSHSY and CDR2 SAAADI. After removal of 6 bases from V and 3 bases from J, the junction contained 14 bases not matched to a gene. CDR3 length equals 17 residues. The CDR3 is CASSSSWTGPLTDTQYF. The CDR3 DNA reads as TGCGCCAGCAGCTCCTCCTGGACAGGGCCTTTAACAGATACGCAGTATTTT.

The V gene is TRBV28, the J gene TRBJ2-7; the match to TRBD1 covers 9 bases. Germline CDR1 MDHEN, CDR2 SYDVKM. Germline trimming cut 7 bases from V and 4 bases from J; bases unmatched to any gene: 5. This CDR3 is built from 13 residues. CDR3 DNA: TGTGCCAGCATGACAGGGGGAATATACGAGCAGTACTTC. Its protein is CASMTGGIYEQYF. Looking up the rest from reference TRBV28 and TRBJ2-7 gives the full variable domain: DVKVTQSSRYLVKRTGEKVFLECVQDMDHENMFWYRQDPGLGLRLIYFSYDVKMKEKGDIPEGYSVSREKKERFSLILESASTNQTSMYLCASMTGGIYEQYFGPGTRLTVT.

The chain couples TRBV29-1 to TRBJ2-7; 9 nucleotides match TRBD1. From germline, CDR1 is SQVTM and CDR2 ANQGSEA. V shed 7 bases and J 3 bases; nucleotides not matched to a gene: 4. This CDR3 is built from 12 residues. The CDR3 bases are TGCAGCGGGATGGACAGGGGCTACGAGCAGTACTTC. This codes for CSGMDRGYEQYF.

The CDR3 sequence is CASTPGLEQFF. The DNA for the CDR3 is TGTGCCAGCACCCCAGGGCTTGAGCAGTTCTTC. The gene calls are TRBV2 and TRBJ2-1; possible D gene TRBD1, 5 bases. Germline values: CDR1 SNHLY, CDR2 FYNNEI. Trimming removed 7 bases from V and 9 bases from J, with 10 bases in between. The CDR3 totals 11 residues. The full variable domain, with the rest looked up from reference TRBV2 and TRBJ2-1, is EPEVTQTPSHQVTQMGQEVILRCVPISNHLYFYWYRQILGQKVEFLVSFYNNEISEKSEIFDDQFSVERPDGSNFTLKIRSTKLEDSAMYFCASTPGLEQFFGPGTRLTVL.

The chain recombines TRBV5-1 with TRBJ1-4; a possible D gene is TRBD1 (6 bases). Trimming pared 4 bases from V and 7 bases from J, leaving 17 bases between. CDR1 SGHRS and CDR2 YFSETQ come from the germline V gene. The CDR3 length is 15 residues. CDR3 bases: TGCGCCAGCAGCGGACTGGACAGCCTCACTGAAAAACTGTTTTTT. Its protein is CASSGLDSLTEKLFF.

This clone is a singleton in its sample. The rearrangement links TRBV30 to TRBJ1-1, with D tentatively TRBD1 (6 bases). With 7 bases removed from V and 7 bases from J, the gap between germline ends came to 7 bases. This CDR3 is built from 9 residues. Germline V lookup: CDR1 GTSNPN, CDR2 SVGIG (reference sequence). CDR3 nucleotide sequence: TGTGCCTTGGACAGTGAAGCTTTCTTT. This encodes CALDSEAFF.

The chain couples TRBV19 to TRBJ1-5; 9 bases line up with TRBD1. J lost 6 bases, V lost 4 bases, and 7 bases had no gene match. The V gene's germline CDR1 is LNHDA and CDR2 SQIVND (reference sequence). The CDR3 is 15 residues long. CDR3 nucleotide sequence: TGTGCCAGTAGTACGACAGGGGGACCCGGTCAGCCCCAGCATTTT. Translating it yields CASSTTGGPGQPQHF.